Listed below are T cell receptor beta chains from one sample, sequenced in a study of OX40 agonist ivuxolimab in advanced cancers. TCRdb's table, derived via immunoSEQ multiplex PCR, lists solely in-frame clones and lacks some. The sample records tens of thousands of clones, approximately 85% being singletons. The sample was CD4+ or CD8+ T cells sorted from blood, taken in a trial of the OX40 agonist ivuxolimab. These receptors were obtained from an adult with an advanced solid tumor such as melanoma, head and neck, liver or kidney cancer. Both conserved end residues are part of each CDR3. D genes are given only for firm matches. Part of the rows lack a size; the others show once, few, many or a class for expanded clones.

V,length,J,size,D,CDR3,DNA
TRBV6-5,13,TRBJ2-4,-,-,CASSEVRGNIQYF,TGTGCCAGCAGTGAAGTTCGTGGGAACATTCAGTACTTC
TRBV7-6,15,TRBJ1-4,-,-,CASSLSSSTNEKLFF,TGTGCCAGCAGCTTAAGTTCCTCCACTAATGAAAAACTGTTTTTT
TRBV7-3,15,TRBJ2-3,-,-,CASSLSREWSDTQYF,TGTGCCAGCAGCTTATCTCGGGAGTGGTCAGATACGCAGTATTTT
TRBV6-5,16,TRBJ1-1,-,TRBD1,CASSYSQGAAETEAFF,TGTGCCAGCAGTTACTCACAGGGGGCGGCAGAAACTGAAGCTTTCTTT
TRBV12-2,18,TRBJ2-3,-,-,CASRLTLGQRVFTDTQYF,TGTGCAAGTCGCTTAACCCTTGGCCAGCGCGTATTCACAGATACGCAGTATTTT
TRBV5-1,13,TRBJ2-7,-,-,CASSLGREDEQYF,TGCGCCAGCAGCTTGGGCAGGGAGGACGAGCAGTACTTC
TRBV19,15,TRBJ1-5,-,TRBD1,CASNPTGGKWQPQHF,TGTGCCAGTAATCCGACAGGGGGCAAGTGGCAGCCCCAGCATTTT
TRBV19,14,TRBJ2-2,-,TRBD2,CASSVSGRFGELFF,TGTGCCAGTAGTGTTAGCGGGAGATTCGGGGAGCTGTTTTTT
TRBV30,13,TRBJ2-7,-,-,CAWRTHQVGEQYF,TGTGCCTGGAGGACACACCAAGTGGGGGAGCAGTACTTC
TRBV28,17,TRBJ2-6,-,-,CASSSSIHRSGANVLTF,TGTGCCAGCAGTTCCAGCATACACCGCTCTGGGGCCAACGTCCTGACTTTC
TRBV9,18,TRBJ2-5,-,-,CASSVVPAPTTGQETQYF,TGTGCCAGCAGCGTAGTCCCAGCTCCGACGACGGGACAAGAGACCCAGTACTTC
TRBV10-2,17,TRBJ2-5,-,TRBD2,CASSRLADGPGKETQYF,TGCGCCAGCAGTCGACTAGCGGATGGACCGGGGAAAGAGACCCAGTACTTC
TRBV5-5,14,TRBJ2-5,-,-,CASSLSVNQETQYF,TGTGCCAGCAGCCTATCGGTTAACCAAGAGACCCAGTACTTC
TRBV6-1,14,TRBJ1-2,-,TRBD1,CASSVQGVSYGYTF,TGTGCCAGCAGTGTACAGGGGGTCTCCTATGGCTACACCTTC
TRBV2,15,TRBJ1-5,-,-,CASSGPLGSNQPQHF,TGTGCCAGCAGTGGGCCACTCGGGAGCAATCAGCCCCAGCATTTT
TRBV5-6,12,TRBJ2-5,-,-,CASSLALETQYF,TGTGCCAGCAGCTTGGCCTTGGAGACCCAGTACTTC
TRBV19,14,TRBJ2-1,once,-,CASSILAGENEQFF,TGTGCCAGTAGTATTCTAGCAGGTGAGAATGAGCAGTTCTTC
TRBV5-1,15,TRBJ2-7,-,-,CASSLAGGPYYEQYF,TGCGCCAGCAGCTTGGCCGGGGGGCCGTACTACGAGCAGTACTTC
TRBV10-3,13,TRBJ2-7,-,TRBD1,CATERGQGDEQYF,TGTGCCACCGAGCGGGGACAGGGCGACGAGCAGTACTTC
TRBV19,15,TRBJ2-1,once,TRBD1,CASSILQGGYNEQFF,TGTGCCAGTAGTATCCTACAGGGGGGTTACAATGAGCAGTTCTTC
TRBV18,17,TRBJ2-5,-,TRBD2,CASSPGLAGGSQETQYF,TGTGCCAGCTCACCGGGACTAGCGGGAGGGTCACAAGAGACCCAGTACTTC
TRBV19,15,TRBJ2-2,-,TRBD1,CASSGTAVRTGELFF,TGTGCCAGTAGCGGGACAGCTGTTCGCACCGGGGAGCTGTTTTTT
TRBV7-3,18,TRBJ2-1,-,TRBD2,CASSLTPLAGGPYNEQFF,TGTGCCAGCAGCTTAACGCCCCTAGCGGGAGGACCCTACAATGAGCAGTTCTTC
TRBV21-1,18,TRBJ2-7,-,-,CASRISSLAGSSSYEQYF,TGTGCCAGCAGAATTAGTAGCCTAGCGGGGTCAAGCTCCTACGAGCAGTACTTC
TRBV5-1,16,TRBJ2-2,-,TRBD1,CASSFGQGENPGELFF,TGCGCCAGCAGCTTCGGACAGGGGGAAAACCCCGGGGAGCTGTTTTTT
TRBV29-1,17,TRBJ2-7,-,TRBD2,CSVEPGTSGKCRYEQYF,TGCAGCGTTGAACCCGGGACTAGCGGGAAGTGTCGCTACGAGCAGTACTTC
TRBV7-8,14,TRBJ2-7,-,-,CASSLVPGSYEQYF,TGTGCCAGCAGCTTAGTACCGGGCAGCTACGAGCAGTACTTC
TRBV28,17,TRBJ2-4,once,-,CASSSREVEVAKNIQYF,TGTGCCAGCAGTTCCCGAGAGGTGGAGGTAGCCAAAAACATTCAGTACTTC
TRBV5-1,14,TRBJ2-7,-,-,CASSLAVVPYEQYF,TGCGCCAGCAGCTTGGCTGTGGTACCCTACGAGCAGTACTTC
TRBV28,14,TRBJ2-1,-,TRBD2,CASTPGGSYNEQFF,TGTGCCAGCACCCCGGGGGGCTCCTACAATGAGCAGTTCTTC
TRBV18,15,TRBJ1-5,-,-,CASSPPLGAGQPQHF,TGTGCCAGCTCACCACCTCTGGGGGCGGGTCAGCCCCAGCATTTT
TRBV5-6,13,TRBJ1-4,-,-,CASSLAGGEKLFF,TGTGCCAGCAGCTTGGCGGGGGGTGAAAAACTGTTTTTT
TRBV5-6,17,TRBJ2-5,-,TRBD1,CASSLRSQGAFLETQYF,TGTGCCAGCAGCTTGAGGTCGCAGGGGGCTTTTCTAGAGACCCAGTACTTC
TRBV6-6,13,TRBJ1-5,-,-,CASRQGYNQPQHF,TGTGCCAGCCGCCAGGGATACAATCAGCCCCAGCATTTT
TRBV9,16,TRBJ1-3,once,-,CASSVSSGTSGNTIYF,TGTGCCAGCAGCGTCTCATCGGGTACCTCTGGAAACACCATATATTTT
TRBV9,13,TRBJ1-1,-,-,CASSVGPNTEAFF,TGTGCCAGCAGCGTGGGGCCGAACACTGAAGCTTTCTTT
TRBV7-8,16,TRBJ2-1,-,TRBD2,CASSLEAGDPYNEQFF,TGTGCCAGCAGCTTAGAAGCGGGAGATCCCTACAATGAGCAGTTCTTC
TRBV25-1,14,TRBJ2-5,-,-,CASSKRPNQETQYF,TGTGCCAGCAGTAAAAGGCCTAATCAAGAGACCCAGTACTTC
TRBV11-2,15,TRBJ2-5,-,-,CASSGRRTVQETQYF,TGTGCCAGCAGCGGGAGACGGACCGTCCAAGAGACCCAGTACTTC
TRBV6-1,14,TRBJ1-6,-,-,CASSERGDNSPLHF,TGTGCCAGCAGTGAACGAGGAGATAATTCACCCCTCCACTTT
TRBV19,16,TRBJ1-1,-,-,CASSMGSDLMNTEAFF,TGTGCCAGTAGTATGGGTTCGGACTTAATGAACACTGAAGCTTTCTTT
TRBV6-5,15,TRBJ2-7,-,-,CASRGGTAQTYEQYF,TGTGCCAGCAGGGGGGGGACAGCCCAAACCTACGAGCAGTACTTC
TRBV7-2,14,TRBJ2-7,-,TRBD1,CASSLGTGTYEQYF,TGTGCCAGCAGCTTAGGGACAGGGACCTACGAGCAGTACTTC
TRBV2,15,TRBJ2-3,-,TRBD2,CASKKGLAGTDTQYF,TGTGCCAGTAAAAAGGGACTAGCGGGCACAGATACGCAGTATTTT
TRBV10-3,14,TRBJ2-7,-,-,CAIRSETASYEQYF,TGTGCCATCAGGAGTGAGACAGCCTCCTACGAGCAGTACTTC
TRBV10-3,12,TRBJ2-1,-,-,CAIRDRDNEQFF,TGTGCCATCAGGGACAGAGACAATGAGCAGTTCTTC
TRBV6-5,12,TRBJ2-1,-,-,CASTRLGGEQFF,TGTGCCAGCACCCGACTAGGCGGTGAGCAGTTCTTC
TRBV2,13,TRBJ2-7,few,-,CASNRVFSYEQYF,TGTGCCAGCAACAGGGTATTTTCCTACGAGCAGTACTTC
TRBV6-1,17,TRBJ2-5,few,-,CASSGHGGRELRETQYF,TGTGCCAGCAGTGGCCATGGGGGGCGGGAGTTACGAGAGACCCAGTACTTC
TRBV7-6,16,TRBJ1-4,-,-,CASSLAGRGFYEKLFF,TGTGCCAGCAGCTTAGCGGGGCGGGGGTTTTATGAAAAACTGTTTTTT
TRBV19,14,TRBJ2-3,-,-,CASRRGPDVDTQYF,TGTGCCAGTAGAAGAGGGCCGGACGTAGATACGCAGTATTTT
TRBV5-5,14,TRBJ1-3,few,-,CASATWGAGNTIYF,TGTGCCAGCGCGACTTGGGGGGCCGGAAACACCATATATTTT
TRBV9,13,TRBJ2-5,-,-,CASSVGPGETQYF,TGTGCCAGCAGCGTAGGACCGGGGGAGACCCAGTACTTC
TRBV5-4,11,TRBJ1-1,once,-,CASGEYTEAFF,TGTGCCAGCGGGGAATACACTGAAGCTTTCTTT
TRBV19,13,TRBJ1-2,few,-,CASSAGRNYGYTF,TGTGCCAGTAGCGCGGGCAGGAACTATGGCTACACCTTC
TRBV27,14,TRBJ2-7,-,-,CASSLEKGAYEQYF,TGTGCCAGCAGTTTGGAGAAAGGGGCCTACGAGCAGTACTTC
TRBV29-1,15,TRBJ1-2,-,TRBD1,CSVEGTGWPNYGYTF,TGCAGCGTTGAAGGGACAGGGTGGCCCAACTATGGCTACACCTTC